These 15 T cell receptor beta chains came from one sample sequenced in a study of regulatory T cells in long-lasting Graves disease. Both iRepertoire HTBI primers and Arm-PCR of CDR3 regions were used to build the TCR beta libraries. Each CDR3 protein gets one entry after TCRdb re-called the multiplex PCR reads with MiXCR. This sample has 580,000 or so distinct CDR3 sequences, with more than 15% found just once. Time point indicated: newly diagnosed GD, antithyroid drugs for less than 3 months. Generation of the TCR library employed RNA extracted from PBMCs. These data also featured in a second study, about T cells in Graves' hyperthyroidism and ophthalmopathy.

The sample consisted of peripheral blood mononuclear cells (PBMCs), taken at new diagnosis, from a patient treated with antithyroid drugs. The receptors stem from a man aged 18 to 29 with Graves disease.

This clonotype was detected a few times. The chain recombines TRBV20-1 with TRBJ2-1, with D possibly TRBD2 on 6 matching bases. There are 14 residues in the CDR3. Germline loops: CDR1 DFQATT, CDR2 SNEGSKA (reference sequence). V dropped 5 bases and J dropped 5 bases, with 16 bases sitting between them. The CDR3 is CSAPGSGRHNEQFF. Here the CDR3 DNA reads TGCAGTGCTCCCGGGAGTGGTAGGCACAATGAGCAGTTCTTC.

At least ten counts were recorded for this clonotype. The chain combines TRBV7-8 with TRBJ1-6; D may be TRBD1 (5 bases). V lost 5 bases to trimming and J lost 13 bases, with 21 bases between them. CDR1 and CDR2 (germline): SGHVS, FQNEAQ. The CDR3 totals 15 residues. In DNA form, the CDR3 reads TGTGCCAGCAGCCTAGAGTGGGGGGATACAAGGCCCCTCCACTTT. It is translated as CASSLEWGDTRPLHF.

The sample holds a few counts of this clonotype. The genes are TRBV7-2 and TRBJ2-6; no reliable D call. The germline V gene encodes CDR1 SGHTA and CDR2 FQGNSA. Trimming shortened V by 1 base and J by 2 bases, and 12 bases separated the two germline ends. The CDR3 is 17 residues long. The CDR3 here is CASSLGPRMAGANVLTF. The DNA for the CDR3 is TGTGCCAGCAGCTTAGGGCCCAGGATGGCTGGGGCCAACGTCCTGACTTTC.

This clonotype was counted only a few times. This chain connects TRBV28 to TRBJ1-2; D may be TRBD1 (5 bases). Germline assignment: CDR1 MDHEN and CDR2 SYDVKM. The CDR3 contains 16 residues. V lost 6 bases to trimming and J lost 2 bases, with 19 bases between them. The DNA of the CDR3 is TGTGCCAGCAGCCCGGGTGGTCAGGGCGTCAACTATGGCTACACCTTC. Translating gives CASSPGGQGVNYGYTF.

This sequence joins TRBV4-1 and TRBJ2-2; 9 bases are shared with TRBD1. CDR1 is MGHRA and CDR2 is YSYEKL in the germline V gene. This CDR3 contains 16 residues. V trimming: 4 bases; J trimming: 4 bases; junction bases outside the gene matches: 7. The CDR3: CASSPQGARGTGELFF. The CDR3, as DNA: TGCGCCAGCAGCCCACAGGGGGCCCGGGGCACCGGGGAGCTGTTTTTT.

This clonotype was observed at least ten times. In DNA, the CDR3 is TGTGCCAGCAACCCTGGGCCGAACACTGAAGCTTTCTTT. It specifies CASNPGPNTEAFF. The chain links TRBV12-3 or TRBV12-4 to TRBJ1-1; D is unresolved. Trimming stripped 7 bases from V and 1 base from J, with 10 bases between. The CDR3 spans 13 residues.

The J gene is TRBJ2-3, the V gene TRBV20-1; D is unclear. The CDR3 runs 11 residues. The V end lost 3 bases, the J end lost 8 bases, and 9 bases lay between the germline ends. Germline CDR1 DFQATT, CDR2 SNEGSKA (reference sequence). The CDR3 coding sequence is TGCAGTGCTAGTCCCATCAGTACGCAGTATTTT. It encodes CSASPISTQYF.

This clonotype was observed a few times. This rearrangement joins TRBV14 to TRBJ2-5; 8 bases fit TRBD1. Germline trimming cut 0 bases from V and 2 bases from J; bases unmatched to any gene: 23. In germline, CDR1 is SGHDN, CDR2 FVKESK. The CDR3 runs 22 residues. CDR3 coding DNA: TGTGCCAGCAGCCAAGAGATGACCAACGAAAATCTCGGACAGGGCCTACAAGAGACCCAGTACTTC. It yields the protein CASSQEMTNENLGQGLQETQYF.

This clonotype was detected only a few times. The chain's CDR3 is CASRVTGVNSPLHF. The CDR3 nucleotides read TGTGCCAGCAGGGTTACAGGGGTGAATTCACCCCTCCACTTT. The V and J genes are TRBV28 and TRBJ1-6; 7 nucleotides agree with TRBD1. Trimming cost V 6 bases and J 7 bases; bases outside gene matches: 6. This CDR3 has 14 amino acids. Looked up from germline, CDR1 is MDHEN and CDR2 is SYDVKM.

Comment on this clonotype: A clone one base away is much larger, so this may be a read error. The V gene is TRBV27, the J gene TRBJ1-5, with a weak D call TRBD1 (6 bases). The CDR3 length is 17 residues. Per the germline V gene, CDR1 is MNHEY and CDR2 is SMNVEV (reference sequence). This CDR3 is CASRETGMSGGNRPQHF. The DNA for the CDR3 is TGTGCCAGCAGGGAAACAGGGATGTCGGGGGGGAATCGGCCCCAGCATTTT.

The chain links TRBV13 to TRBJ2-7; TRBD1 matches 7 bases. The CDR3 extends over 15 amino acids. Germline V gives CDR1 PRHDT, CDR2 FYEKMQ (reference sequence). Losses at the gene ends were 5 bases for V and 5 bases for J; bases not matched to a gene: 12. The CDR3 coding sequence is TGTGCCAGCAGCGAATCAGGGGGTGCAAGGCACGAGCAGTACTTC. Protein: CASSESGGARHEQYF.

V gene TRBV20-1 combines with J gene TRBJ1-3; D not resolved. Trimming pared 3 bases from V and 8 bases from J, leaving 8 bases between. The CDR3 sequence is 11 residues long. Germline CDR1 and CDR2: DFQATT and SNEGSKA (reference sequence). The CDR3 is CSASRVDTIYF. The CDR3 nucleotides are TGCAGTGCTAGTCGGGTGGACACCATATATTTT.

V usage is TRBV30 and J usage is TRBJ2-7; tentatively, D is TRBD1 or TRBD2 (5 bases each). CDR1 GTSNPN and CDR2 SVGIG come from the germline V gene (reference sequence). V lost 1 base and J lost 5, with 15 bases in between. The CDR3 is made up of 14 amino acids. CDR3 loop: CAWSGYQGSDEQYF. CDR3 bases: TGTGCCTGGAGTGGGTACCAGGGTAGCGACGAGCAGTACTTC.

The rearrangement links TRBV18 to TRBJ2-7; D is possibly TRBD1 or TRBD2 (6 bases each). The CDR3 is made up of 15 amino acids. V was clipped by 3 bases and J by 1 base, with 13 bases between them. Germline values: CDR1 KGHSH, CDR2 LQKENI. The CDR3 nucleotides read TGTGCCAGCTCACCTAAAGGGGGGCCTTCCTACGAGCAGTACTTC. Its protein product is CASSPKGGPSYEQYF.

The CDR3 nucleotides read TGTGCCACCAGCAGGGGGGACAGTAACACCGGGGAGCTGTTTTTT. It yields the protein CATSRGDSNTGELFF. The rearrangement links TRBV15 to TRBJ2-2, with TRBD1 identical over 7 bases. The trim removed 3 bases at V and 2 bases at J, leaving 3 bases unmatched. Germline CDR1 is LNHNV and CDR2 is YYDKDF (reference sequence). This CDR3 region has 15 residues.